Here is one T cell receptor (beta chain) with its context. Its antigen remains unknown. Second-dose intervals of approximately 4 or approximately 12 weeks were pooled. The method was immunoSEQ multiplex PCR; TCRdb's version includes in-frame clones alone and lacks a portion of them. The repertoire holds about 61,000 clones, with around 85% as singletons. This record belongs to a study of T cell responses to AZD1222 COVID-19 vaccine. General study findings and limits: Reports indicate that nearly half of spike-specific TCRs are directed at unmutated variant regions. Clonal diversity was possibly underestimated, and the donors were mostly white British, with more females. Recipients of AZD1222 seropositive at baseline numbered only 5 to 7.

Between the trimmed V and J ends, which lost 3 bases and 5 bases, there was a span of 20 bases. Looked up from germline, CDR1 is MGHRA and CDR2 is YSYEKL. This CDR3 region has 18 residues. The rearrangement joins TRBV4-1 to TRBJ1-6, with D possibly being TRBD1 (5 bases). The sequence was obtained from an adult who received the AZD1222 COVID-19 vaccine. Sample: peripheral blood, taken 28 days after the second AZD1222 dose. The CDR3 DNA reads TGCGCCAGCAGCCACGGGACTCGTGAACCCTTTGATAATTCACCCCTCCACTTT. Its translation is CASSHGTREPFDNSPLHF.